At least ten counts were recorded for the clone carrying this T cell receptor (beta chain). No antigen is known for it. The record originates from a study of T cells in Graves' hyperthyroidism and ophthalmopathy. The study's findings and limits: Blood shared most expanded thyroid clonotypes above 0.001.

Germline-derived CDR1 and CDR2 are DFQATT and SNEGSKA (reference sequence). V shed 0 bases, J shed 2 bases, and the junction held 3 bases outside the gene matches. The CDR3 runs to 14 residues. RNA transcripts provided the source from which TCR beta CDR3 regions were amplified. The primer set for the first-round RT-PCR of the TCR CDR3 was HTBI. TCRdb called the multiplex PCR reads again in MiXCR, with one record for every CDR3 protein. The sample carries roughly 240,000 distinct CDR3 sequences, approximately 25% recorded once. The sequence was obtained from a woman aged 40 to 49 with Graves' ophthalmopathy. The material sequenced was blood. The chain couples TRBV20-1 to TRBJ2-7; the match to TRBD2 covers 8 bases. The CDR3 DNA sequence: TGCAGTGCTAGAGATCAAGCGGGAGCCTACGAGCAGTACTTC. Translation: CSARDQAGAYEQYF.